Following are 27 T cell receptor beta chains from one sample sequenced in a study of T cell changes during pregnancy in multiple sclerosis. Profiling relied on immunoSEQ multiplex PCR, and the TCRdb table lists in-frame clones only, not all of them. The table shows 57,000 or so clones, with around 93% occurring only once. The sample here was peripheral blood, taken after pregnancy. These receptors originate from a female donor in good health, enrolled as a control in a pregnancy study.

V and J are TRBV7-8 and TRBJ2-7, with unresolved D. There are 15 residues in the CDR3. The germline V and J ends were trimmed by 6 bases and 0 bases, with 15 bases remaining between them. Germline CDR1 and CDR2: SGHVS and FQNEAQ. The CDR3 protein is CASSPPFLSSYEQYF. CDR3 DNA sequence: TGTGCCAGCAGTCCCCCTTTCCTAAGCTCCTACGAGCAGTACTTC.

V is TRBV19 and J is TRBJ2-3, with 12 nucleotides matching TRBD1. The CDR3 contains 16 residues. After removal of 4 bases from V and 5 bases from J, the junction contained 7 bases not matched to a gene. Germline CDR1 LNHDA, CDR2 SQIVND (reference sequence). CDR3 DNA: TGTGCCAGTAGTACACGGGGACAGGGGGCGGGAGATACGCAGTATTTT. This sequence encodes CASSTRGQGAGDTQYF.

In this sample, this clone turned up once. The V gene is TRBV4-3, the J gene TRBJ2-7; D may be TRBD1 (6 bases). Germline-derived CDR1 and CDR2 are LGHNA and YSLEER. This CDR3 has 13 amino acids. V was pared by 2 bases and J by 5 bases, with 10 bases between. The CDR3, as DNA: TGCGCCAGCAGCCAATTCAGGGGCCACGAGCAGTACTTC. It translates to CASSQFRGHEQYF.

J is TRBJ1-5 and V is TRBV9, with unresolved D. The CDR3 spans 13 residues. V shed 3 bases and J shed 0 bases, with 4 bases lying between them. Germline CDR1 reads SGDLS; CDR2 reads YYNGEE. CDR3 loop: CASSAHSNQPQHF. The DNA of the CDR3 is TGTGCCAGCAGCGCCCATAGCAATCAGCCCCAGCATTTT.

The chain links TRBV28 to TRBJ2-7, with a weak D call TRBD2 (6 bases). This CDR3 is 13 amino acids long. Germline V gene data show CDR1 as MDHEN and CDR2 as SYDVKM. The V and J ends lost 7 bases and 3 bases respectively, with 13 bases between them. The CDR3 DNA sequence: TGTGCCAGCATTCTATCCGGGAGCTACGAGCAGTACTTC. Encoded protein: CASILSGSYEQYF.

V gene TRBV6-5 combines with J gene TRBJ1-2; 8 bases match TRBD1. This CDR3 is built from 13 residues. Trimming removed 5 bases from V and 8 bases from J; junction bases left unmatched: 7. Germline V CDR1 and CDR2: MNHEY, SVGAGI. The CDR3 nucleotides are TGTGCCAGCAGTCTGGGACAGGCCAGGGGCTACACCTTC. Protein sequence: CASSLGQARGYTF.

V is TRBV19 and J is TRBJ1-6; possibly TRBD1 for D (6 bases). CDR3 length equals 16 residues. Per germline, CDR1 LNHDA and CDR2 SQIVND (reference sequence). The V end lost 5 bases, the J end lost 8 bases, and 19 bases lay between the germline ends. For the CDR3, the DNA is TGTGCCAGTAGTCCGTGGAAGGGGGTAGGGGATTCACCCCTCCACTTT. Encoded protein: CASSPWKGVGDSPLHF.

In its sample, this clone was seen a few times. The CDR3 region has the DNA TGTGCCTGGGACAGTTCGAGGACACCCCTCCACTTT. Translation: CAWDSSRTPLHF. The chain has TRBV30 and TRBJ1-6; tentative D call: TRBD1 (5 bases). The CDR3 is made up of 12 amino acids. V lost 5 bases, J lost 11 bases, and 13 bases lay in between. Germline V gives CDR1 GTSNPN, CDR2 SVGIG (reference sequence).

The V call is TRBV6-7, the J call TRBJ1-2, with D possibly being TRBD1 (6 bases). TRBV6-7 has ORF status, its function being uncertain. CDR3 length: 12 amino acids. V lost 6 bases and J 4 bases, leaving 9 bases between the germline ends. CDR3 region: CASRGHLYGYTF. CDR3 nucleotide sequence: TGTGCCAGCAGGGGACACCTCTATGGCTACACCTTC.

V gene TRBV28 combines with J gene TRBJ1-3; 8 bases line up with TRBD1. The CDR3 sequence is 17 residues long. V shed 9 bases, J shed 0 bases, and the junction held 13 bases outside the gene matches. The germline V gene has CDR1 MDHEN and CDR2 SYDVKM. The CDR3 here is CASSGTGHLISGNTIYF. DNA of the CDR3: TGTGCCAGTTCGGGGACAGGTCATCTCATCTCTGGAAACACCATATATTTT.

V usage is TRBV6-4 and J usage is TRBJ1-5; the D gene is possibly TRBD1 (5 bases). Germline V CDR1 and CDR2: MRHNA, SNTAGT. Trimming left V 6 bases short and J 3 bases short, with 18 bases between. This CDR3 has 16 residues. The CDR3 loop reads CASRPKAGLLNQPQHF. The CDR3 DNA reads as TGTGCCAGCAGACCCAAGGCGGGGCTACTCAATCAGCCCCAGCATTTT.

The chain links TRBV18 to TRBJ1-1, with a possible D match to TRBD1 (6 bases). Looked up from germline, CDR1 is KGHSH and CDR2 is LQKENI. The CDR3 totals 13 residues. V lost 2 bases to trimming and J lost 5 bases, with 9 bases between them. CDR3 residues: CASSPTGITEAFF. For the CDR3, the DNA is TGTGCCAGCTCACCAACAGGGATAACTGAAGCTTTCTTT.

The chain uses TRBV4-3 and TRBJ1-1, with D possibly matching TRBD1 (6 bases). V was clipped by 0 bases and J by 0 bases, with 8 bases between them. CDR1 and CDR2 (germline): LGHNA, YSLEER. The length of the CDR3 is 15 residues. The CDR3 sequence: CASSQEGGVNTEAFF. CDR3 coding DNA: TGCGCCAGCAGCCAAGAAGGGGGGGTGAACACTGAAGCTTTCTTT.

This clone was seen only once. In DNA, the CDR3 is TGTGCCAGCAGTTTAATGGGCCCTCGTAACACTGAAGCTTTCTTT. Amino acid sequence: CASSLMGPRNTEAFF. The chain carries TRBV27 and TRBJ1-1; the D is unclear. The germline gives CDR1 MNHEY, CDR2 SMNVEV (reference sequence). The CDR3 has 15 amino acids. Trimming removed 2 bases at V and 2 bases at J, with 12 bases between.

The CDR3 DNA follows: TGTGCCAGCAGTGGCTGGACAGGGGACACCGGGGAGCTGTTTTTT. Translating gives CASSGWTGDTGELFF. The genes are TRBV5-6 and TRBJ2-2; 9 nucleotides align to TRBD1. CDR3 length: 15 residues. The V segment lost 5 bases and the J segment 3 bases; nucleotides outside the gene matches: 5. Germline lookup yields CDR1 SGHDT and CDR2 YYEEEE.

This sequence joins TRBV7-2 and TRBJ2-3, with TRBD2 matching 9 bases. The CDR3 is 17 amino acids. The J segment lost 6 bases and the V segment lost 2 bases, leaving 12 bases of the junction unmatched. Germline V gives CDR1 SGHTA, CDR2 FQGNSA. CDR3 bases: TGTGCCAGCAGCTTAATTGCGAGCGGGAGGTGGGGGGATACGCAGTATTTT. Translation: CASSLIASGRWGDTQYF.

Concerning this clone: The identical CDR3 is also encoded by other nucleotide sequences in the sample. V is TRBV4-2 and J is TRBJ2-1, with 9 bases that match TRBD2. The CDR3 has 15 amino acids. Germline V gene data show CDR1 as LGHNA and CDR2 as YNFKEQ. The J segment lost 4 bases and the V segment lost 2 bases, leaving 3 bases of the junction unmatched. The CDR3 here is CASSQTTSGYNEQFF. DNA for the CDR3: TGTGCCAGCAGCCAAACGACTAGCGGATACAATGAGCAGTTCTTC.

The J gene is TRBJ1-3, the V gene TRBV6-5, with D tentatively TRBD1 (6 bases). The CDR3 consists of 15 residues. CDR1 is MNHEY and CDR2 is SVGAGI in the germline V gene. V was trimmed by 2 bases and J by 2 bases, leaving 10 bases between them. The DNA for the CDR3 is TGTGCCAGCAGTTACCAGCGGGGGCCTGGAAACACCATATATTTT. It yields the protein CASSYQRGPGNTIYF.

The chain couples TRBV7-6 to TRBJ2-1, with 7 bases identical to TRBD2. The junction had 10 bases not matched to a gene; V was cut back by 1 base and J by 4 bases. Germline loops: CDR1 SGHVS, CDR2 FNYEAQ. The CDR3 extends over 17 amino acids. This CDR3 reads CASSLVGGGGPYNEQFF. The CDR3 nucleotides are TGTGCCAGCAGCTTAGTGGGAGGCGGGGGTCCATACAATGAGCAGTTCTTC.

The rearrangement uses TRBV7-2 and TRBJ2-1; 9 nucleotides line up with TRBD1. This CDR3 region has 15 residues. Losses at the gene ends were 5 bases for V and 7 bases for J; bases not matched to a gene: 9. CDR1 and CDR2 from the germline V gene are SGHTA and FQGNSA. In DNA, the CDR3 is TGTGCCAGCAGCCCCGAGGGACAGGGTGGAAATGAGCAGTTCTTC. This translates into CASSPEGQGGNEQFF.

The chain recombines TRBV7-2 with TRBJ2-2, with 11 bases identical to TRBD1. With V trimmed by 6 bases and J by 8 bases, 11 bases remained unmatched. CDR1 is SGHTA and CDR2 is FQGNSA in the germline V gene. The CDR3 covers 16 residues. CDR3 in amino acids: CASSYLGQGVDGELFF. CDR3 sequence (DNA): TGTGCCAGCAGTTACCTGGGACAGGGGGTGGATGGGGAGCTGTTTTTT.

The rearrangement uses TRBV18 and TRBJ1-1; tentatively, D is TRBD1 (6 bases). Germline V gene lookup returns CDR1 KGHSH and CDR2 LQKENI. This CDR3 contains 16 residues. V was trimmed by 0 bases and J by 8 bases, leaving 19 bases between them. The CDR3 nucleotides are TGTGCCAGCTCACCACCTGAGACAGGAGATGTCACGGAAGCTTTCTTT. Translation gives CASSPPETGDVTEAFF.

The V gene is TRBV28, the J gene TRBJ1-2; TRBD1 might be the D (6 bases). Germline CDR1 reads MDHEN; CDR2 reads SYDVKM. The CDR3 is 14 amino acids. V shed 5 bases and J shed 2 bases, with 12 bases lying between them. CDR3: CASSKGGVNYGYTF. In nucleotides, the CDR3 is TGTGCCAGCAGTAAAGGGGGGGTCAACTATGGCTACACCTTC.

This chain's CDR3 is CASSSGTGGGEQFF. The CDR3 nucleotides read TGTGCCAGCAGCTCAGGGACAGGGGGCGGTGAGCAGTTCTTC. The chain uses TRBV7-9 and TRBJ2-1; 12 bases line up with TRBD1. Germline loops: CDR1 SEHNR, CDR2 FQNEAQ (reference sequence). This CDR3 spans 14 amino acids. V trimming: 4 bases; J trimming: 9 bases; junction bases outside the gene matches: 4.

This chain connects TRBV5-1 to TRBJ1-1; 9 bases match TRBD1. The CDR3 loop spans 15 amino acids. V trimming: 3 bases; J trimming: 6 bases; junction bases outside the gene matches: 9. In germline, CDR1 is SGHRS, CDR2 YFSETQ. The CDR3 spells CASSSASRDRAEAFF. In nucleotides, the CDR3 is TGCGCCAGCAGCTCAGCGTCCCGGGACAGGGCTGAAGCTTTCTTT. Looking up the rest from reference TRBV5-1 and TRBJ1-1 gives the full variable domain: KAGVTQTPRYLIKTRGQQVTLSCSPISGHRSVSWYQQTPGQGLQFLFEYFSETQRNKGNFPGRFSGRQFSNSRSEMNVSTLELGDSALYLCASSSASRDRAEAFFGQGTRLTVV.

V and J are TRBV6-6 and TRBJ1-3, with 7 bases matching TRBD1. The CDR3 is 16 residues long. The V gene's germline CDR1 is MNHNY and CDR2 SVGAGI (reference sequence). V gave up 3 bases and J gave up 0 bases; unmatched junction bases: 5. CDR3 sequence reads: CASSYQGVSSGNTIYF. Written as DNA, the CDR3 is TGTGCCAGCAGTTATCAGGGGGTTAGCTCTGGAAACACCATATATTTT.

This clone came up once. V is TRBV4-2 and J is TRBJ2-7; 8 bases map to TRBD2. In germline, CDR1 is LGHNA, CDR2 YNFKEQ. The ends lost 0 bases at V and 2 bases at J; junction bases unmatched: 3. The CDR3 extends over 15 amino acids. The CDR3, as DNA: TGTGCCAGCAGCCAAGATCACGGGGGGGCCTACGAGCAGTACTTC. This sequence encodes CASSQDHGGAYEQYF.